This TCR beta chain was observed in a study of Ad26.COV2.S vaccination and SARS-CoV-2 variants. Study context: Intramuscularly, Ad26.COV2.S was given either once or twice, 56 days apart. Broader study findings: Vaccine recipients and placebo recipients showed similar non-spike TCR breadth. Higher spike-specific TCR breadth was found in vaccine recipients than in placebo recipients.

On this clone itself: No antigen is known for it.

Some clones are missing from TCRdb's copy, which holds only in-frame ones; the method was immunoSEQ multiplex PCR. In the table there are roughly 330,000 clones, under 90% of which are singletons. Treatment noted: roughly 20 received Ad26.COV2.S at low or high dose, single or two shots; several received placebo; per-sample allocation not given. Material that was analyzed had been drawn on day 63 after the first vaccine or placebo injection. The sample came from a Boston adult aged 18-55 years. The sample was peripheral blood, taken in a trial of Ad26.COV2.S vaccine versus placebo. This TCR was sampled from a person between 18 and 65 years old who received the Ad26.COV2.S COVID-19 vaccine or a placebo.

The CDR3 loop reads CASSRDRPSAAFF. The CDR3 DNA sequence: TGTGCCAGCAGCCGGGACAGACCTTCGGCAGCTTTCTTT. The chain combines TRBV12-3 or TRBV12-4 with TRBJ1-1; TRBD1 matches 7 bases. This CDR3 spans 13 amino acids. The J segment lost 10 bases and the V segment lost 6 bases, leaving 11 bases of the junction unmatched.